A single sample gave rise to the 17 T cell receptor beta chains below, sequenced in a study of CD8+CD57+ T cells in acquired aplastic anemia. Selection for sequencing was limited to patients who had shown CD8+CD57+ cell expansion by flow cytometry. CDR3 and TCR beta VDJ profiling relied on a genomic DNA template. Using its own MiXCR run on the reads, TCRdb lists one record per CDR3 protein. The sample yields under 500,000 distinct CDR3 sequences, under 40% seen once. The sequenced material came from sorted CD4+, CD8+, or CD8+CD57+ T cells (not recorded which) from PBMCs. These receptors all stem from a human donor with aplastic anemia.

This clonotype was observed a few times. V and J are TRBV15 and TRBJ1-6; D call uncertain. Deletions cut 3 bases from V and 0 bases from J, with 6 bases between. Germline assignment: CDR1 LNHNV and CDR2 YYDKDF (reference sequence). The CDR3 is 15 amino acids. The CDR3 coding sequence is TGTGCCACCAGCAGTGATATCTCCTATAATTCACCCCTCCACTTT. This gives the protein CATSSDISYNSPLHF.

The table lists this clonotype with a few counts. CDR3 nucleotides: TGTGCCACCAGCAGGGATAACAGGGGGCAGGGTGGCTACACCTTC. This sequence encodes CATSRDNRGQGGYTF. The chain uses TRBV15 and TRBJ1-2; the match to TRBD1 covers 9 bases. This CDR3 is 15 amino acids long. V was pared by 3 bases and J by 7 bases, with 9 bases of the junction left unmatched. Germline V CDR1 and CDR2: LNHNV, YYDKDF (reference sequence).

Written as DNA, the CDR3 is TGTGCCAGCAGTTCGTCTTTGGGGGCGCGAGAGACCCAGTACTTC. It yields the protein CASSSSLGARETQYF. The chain combines TRBV25-1 with TRBJ2-5; TRBD1 is a possible D gene (6 bases). Trimming stripped 5 bases from V and 4 bases from J, with 17 bases between. The CDR3 runs to 15 residues. CDR1 and CDR2 from the germline V gene are MGHDK and SYGVNS.

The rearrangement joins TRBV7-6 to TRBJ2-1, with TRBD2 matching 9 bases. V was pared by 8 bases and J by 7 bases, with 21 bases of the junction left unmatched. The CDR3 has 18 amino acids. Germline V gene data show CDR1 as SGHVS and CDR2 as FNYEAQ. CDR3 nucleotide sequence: TGTGCCAGCTCACCCCCGATTGAGGCGGGAGGGAGTCGGAATGAGCAGTTCTTC. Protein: CASSPPIEAGGSRNEQFF.

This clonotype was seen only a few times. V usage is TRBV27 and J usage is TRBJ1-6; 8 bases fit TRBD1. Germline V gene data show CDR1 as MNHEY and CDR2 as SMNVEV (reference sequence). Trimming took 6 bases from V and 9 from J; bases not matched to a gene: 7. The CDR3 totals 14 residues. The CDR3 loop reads CASRTGEKSSPLHF. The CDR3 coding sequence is TGTGCCAGCAGGACAGGGGAAAAGAGTTCACCCCTCCACTTT.

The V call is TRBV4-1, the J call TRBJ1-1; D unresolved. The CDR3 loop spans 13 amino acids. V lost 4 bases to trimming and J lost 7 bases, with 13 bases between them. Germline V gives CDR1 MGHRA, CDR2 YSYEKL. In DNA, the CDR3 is TGCGCCAGCAGCCGGGAAAGGGCACTTGAAGCTTTCTTT. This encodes CASSRERALEAFF.

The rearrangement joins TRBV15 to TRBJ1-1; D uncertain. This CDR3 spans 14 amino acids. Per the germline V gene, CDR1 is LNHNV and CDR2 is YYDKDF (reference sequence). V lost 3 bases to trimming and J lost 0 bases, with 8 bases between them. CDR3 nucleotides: TGTGCCACCAGCAGGGGAAGACTGAACACTGAAGCTTTCTTT. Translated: CATSRGRLNTEAFF.

CDR3 loop: CASSEGGEPLHF. DNA for the CDR3: TGTGCCAGCAGTGAAGGCGGGGAGCCCCTCCACTTT. This chain uses TRBV2 with TRBJ1-6; D call uncertain. The length of the CDR3 is 12 residues. The germline CDR1 and CDR2 sequences are SNHLY and FYNNEI. Trimming stripped 1 base from V and 13 bases from J, with 8 bases between.

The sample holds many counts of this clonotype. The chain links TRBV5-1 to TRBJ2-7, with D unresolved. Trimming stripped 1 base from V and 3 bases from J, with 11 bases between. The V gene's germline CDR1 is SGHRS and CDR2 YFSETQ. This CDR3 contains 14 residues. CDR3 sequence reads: CASSLSDPIYEQYF. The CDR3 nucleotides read TGCGCCAGCAGCTTGTCGGACCCAATCTACGAGCAGTACTTC.

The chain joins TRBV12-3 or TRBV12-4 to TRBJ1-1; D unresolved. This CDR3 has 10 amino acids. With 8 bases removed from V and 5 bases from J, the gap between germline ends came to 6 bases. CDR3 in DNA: TGTGCCAGCCAAGGGACTGAAGCTTTCTTT. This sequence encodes CASQGTEAFF.

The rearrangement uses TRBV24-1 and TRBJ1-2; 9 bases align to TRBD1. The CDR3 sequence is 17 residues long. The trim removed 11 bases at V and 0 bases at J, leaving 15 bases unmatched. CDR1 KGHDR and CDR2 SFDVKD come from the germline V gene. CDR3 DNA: TGTGCCAGCCGAGACCCGGGACAGGGAATATCTAACTATGGCTACACCTTC. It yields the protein CASRDPGQGISNYGYTF.

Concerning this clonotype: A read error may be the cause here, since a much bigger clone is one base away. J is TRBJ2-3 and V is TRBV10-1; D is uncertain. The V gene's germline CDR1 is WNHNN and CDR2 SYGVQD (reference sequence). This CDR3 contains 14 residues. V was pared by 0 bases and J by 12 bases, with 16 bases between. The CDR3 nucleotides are TGCGCCAGCAGTGAGTCAATCTGGCCGGAGCGTCAGTATTTT. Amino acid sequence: CASSESIWPERQYF.

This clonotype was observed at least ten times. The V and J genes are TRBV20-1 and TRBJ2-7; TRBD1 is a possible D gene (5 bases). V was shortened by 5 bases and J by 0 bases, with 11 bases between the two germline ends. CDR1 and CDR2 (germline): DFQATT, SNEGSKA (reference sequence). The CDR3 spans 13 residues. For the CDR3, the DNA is TGCAGTGCTCCTGGGGCCAGCTCCTACGAGCAGTACTTC. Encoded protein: CSAPGASSYEQYF.

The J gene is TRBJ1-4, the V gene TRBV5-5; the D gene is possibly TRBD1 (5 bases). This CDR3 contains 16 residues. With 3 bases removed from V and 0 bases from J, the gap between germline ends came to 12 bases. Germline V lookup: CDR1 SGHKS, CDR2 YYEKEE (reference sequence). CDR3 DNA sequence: TGTGCCAGCAGCTCATGGAGACAGACAACTAATGAAAAACTGTTTTTT. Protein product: CASSSWRQTTNEKLFF.

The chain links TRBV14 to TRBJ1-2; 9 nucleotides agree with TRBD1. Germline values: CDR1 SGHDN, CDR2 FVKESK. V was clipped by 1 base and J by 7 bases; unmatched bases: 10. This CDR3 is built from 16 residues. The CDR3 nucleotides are TGTGCCAGCAGCCAAGTAGGGGACAGGGCCCCGTTTGGCTACACCTTC. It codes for CASSQVGDRAPFGYTF. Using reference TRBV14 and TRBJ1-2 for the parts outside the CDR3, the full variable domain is EAGVTQFPSHSVIEKGQTVTLRCDPISGHDNLYWYRRVMGKEIKFLLHFVKESKQDESGMPNNRFLAERTGGTYSTLKVQPAELEDSGVYFCASSQVGDRAPFGYTFGSGTRLTVV.

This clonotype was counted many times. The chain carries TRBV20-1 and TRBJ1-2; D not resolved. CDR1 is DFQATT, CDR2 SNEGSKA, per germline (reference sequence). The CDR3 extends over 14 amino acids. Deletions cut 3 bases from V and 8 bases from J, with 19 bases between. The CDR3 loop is CSASPPILQLGYTF. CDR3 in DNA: TGCAGTGCTAGCCCCCCCATCCTTCAGCTCGGCTACACCTTC.

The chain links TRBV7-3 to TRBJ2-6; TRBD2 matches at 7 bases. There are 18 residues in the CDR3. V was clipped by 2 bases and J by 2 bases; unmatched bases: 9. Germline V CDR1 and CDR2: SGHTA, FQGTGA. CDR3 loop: CASSLWGSGGAGANVLTF. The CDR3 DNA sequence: TGTGCCAGCAGCTTATGGGGGAGTGGGGGGGCTGGGGCCAACGTCCTGACTTTC.